The 9 T cell receptor beta chains in this list originate from one sample, sequenced in a study of CD4 T cells in relation to SARS-CoV-2 and coronaviruses. Their antigens are not known. The data were produced by immunoSEQ multiplex PCR, yet TCRdb's version contains in-frame clones alone and is incomplete. The repertoire has 41,000 or so clones, 84% of them found once; the top ten carry 1% to 1.5%. Sequencing was carried out using naive CD4+ T cells from PBMCs, cultured in vitro. Described subset: naive CD4+ T cells isolated by negative enrichment. These receptors were obtained from an adult with COVID-19.

This sequence joins TRBV3-1 (or the pseudogene TRBV3-2) and TRBJ2-3; D is undetermined. The CDR3 is 14 amino acids. Trimming left V 4 bases short and J 9 bases short, with 17 bases between. The germline V gene encodes CDR1 LGHDT and CDR2 YNNKEL (reference sequence). CDR3 DNA: TGTGCCAGCAGCCCGAGCCGTGGAGTCGTCACGCAGTATTTT. It translates to CASSPSRGVVTQYF.

This chain joins TRBV4-1 and TRBJ2-1, with 10 bases fitting TRBD2. CDR3 size: 16 residues. With V trimmed by 1 base and J by 5 bases, 5 bases remained unmatched. Germline CDR1 reads MGHRA; CDR2 reads YSYEKL. CDR3: CASSQGRAGGHNEQFF. Here the CDR3 DNA reads TGCGCCAGCAGCCAAGGGCGAGCGGGGGGGCACAATGAGCAGTTCTTC.

CDR3: CAITPRPDNEQFF. Here the CDR3 DNA reads TGTGCCATCACTCCTAGACCAGACAATGAGCAGTTCTTC. The V gene is TRBV10-3, the J gene TRBJ2-1, with D unresolved. From germline, CDR1 is ENHRY and CDR2 SYGVKD. V lost 7 bases to trimming and J lost 5 bases, with 12 bases between them. The CDR3 covers 13 residues.

V and J are TRBV19 and TRBJ2-5; D might be TRBD1 (6 bases). The germline V gene has CDR1 LNHDA and CDR2 SQIVND (reference sequence). Trimming pared 3 bases from V and 5 bases from J, leaving 16 bases between. CDR3 length equals 15 residues. CDR3 nucleotide sequence: TGTGCCAGTAGTATTGGGGGCCGGGAAGGCGAGACCCAGTACTTC. As protein: CASSIGGREGETQYF.

The rearrangement links TRBV5-1 to TRBJ2-7; D remains unclear. From germline, CDR1 is SGHRS and CDR2 YFSETQ. The CDR3 extends over 15 amino acids. Trimming took off 0 bases at V and 3 bases at J, with 13 bases between the two ends. The CDR3 here is CASSLAAGPGYEQYF. The CDR3 bases are TGCGCCAGCAGCTTGGCGGCAGGTCCCGGCTACGAGCAGTACTTC.

The chain couples TRBV5-4 to TRBJ2-1; 10 positions agree with TRBD2. The ends lost 0 bases at V and 9 bases at J; junction bases unmatched: 6. This CDR3 comprises 15 residues. Germline loops: CDR1 SGHNT, CDR2 YYREEE (reference sequence). This CDR3 reads CASSLVSSGSGEQFF. The CDR3 DNA reads as TGTGCCAGCAGCTTGGTGTCTAGCGGGAGTGGTGAGCAGTTCTTC.

The V call is TRBV9, the J call TRBJ2-7, with D perhaps TRBD2 (6 bases). Germline CDR1 SGDLS, CDR2 YYNGEE. The CDR3 length is 14 residues. The V gene lost 3 bases and the J gene lost 1 base, with 11 bases spanning the gap. CDR3 protein: CASSAGAGSYEQYF. The CDR3 DNA reads TGTGCCAGCAGCGCGGGAGCCGGGTCCTACGAGCAGTACTTC.

The chain combines TRBV6-4 with TRBJ2-6, with D perhaps matching TRBD2 (6 bases). The CDR3 is made up of 16 amino acids. The germline V and J ends were trimmed by 0 bases and 0 bases, with 6 bases remaining between them. The germline CDR1 and CDR2 sequences are MRHNA and SNTAGT. DNA of the CDR3: TGTGCCAGCAGTGACTCGACTAGCTCTGGGGCCAACGTCCTGACTTTC. Amino acids: CASSDSTSSGANVLTF.

The chain couples TRBV6-1 to TRBJ2-5, with D perhaps matching TRBD1 (5 bases). Germline CDR1 MNHNS, CDR2 SASEGT. The CDR3 extends over 14 amino acids. V dropped 2 bases and J dropped 5 bases, with 12 bases sitting between them. The CDR3 region has the DNA TGTGCCAGCAGTGAAACAGGACGTCAGGAGACCCAGTACTTC. Translation gives CASSETGRQETQYF.